A selection of T cell receptor beta chains follows, all from one sample in a study of chemoradiotherapy in HPV16-positive cancers. This table comes from immunoSEQ multiplex PCR, and its TCRdb copy is limited to in-frame clones, with some not included. The sample yields 4,500 to 5,000 clones, roughly nine tenths seen once. This sample comprised tumor tissue, obtained from a patient who underwent chemoradiotherapy. Every receptor here comes from a human donor with HPV-associated anogenital cancer. Each CDR3 is given with its conserved first and last residue. The D gene is left open where the match is weak. Clone size is stated in some rows and not others, as once, few, many or a class when expanded.

V	size	D	J	DNA	CDR3
TRBV11-2	once	TRBD1	TRBJ1-3	TGTGCCAGCAGCCCCGGGACAGGGGTGGGAAACACCATATATTTT	CASSPGTGVGNTIYF
TRBV28	.	.	TRBJ2-7	TGTGCCAGCACGGGGCCCAATGAAGATAAGCAGTACTTC	CASTGPNEDKQYF
TRBV5-1	.	TRBD2	TRBJ2-7	TGCGCCAGCAGCTTGGATCCGGGAGGCGAGCAGTACTTC	CASSLDPGGEQYF
TRBV28	once	.	TRBJ2-7	TGTGCCAGCAGTTTAGGCAACGGGTTTGCCGAGCAGTACTTC	CASSLGNGFAEQYF
TRBV6-5	.	.	TRBJ2-1	TGTGCCAGCAGCTCACCACAGCGGCGCTGGCAGTTCTTC	CASSSPQRRWQFF
TRBV5-4	once	.	TRBJ1-2	TGTGCCAGCAGGTTTTTAGATCCGGGGACCCCCTACACCTTC	CASRFLDPGTPYTF
TRBV6-4	.	TRBD2	TRBJ2-1	TGTGCCAGCAGTGAGGCTAGCGGGTCGGGGTACAATGAGCAGTTCTTC	CASSEASGSGYNEQFF
TRBV5-6	few	.	TRBJ1-1	TGTGCCAGCAGATGGGGAGAAGCTTTCTTT	CASRWGEAFF
TRBV6-6	.	.	TRBJ1-1	TGTGCCAGCAGTTACTATCGCCCCCCCAAGAACACTGAAGCTTTCTTT	CASSYYRPPKNTEAFF
TRBV5-1	.	.	TRBJ2-5	TGCGCCAGCAGCCCGCGTGGCTCACAAGAGACCCAGTACTTC	CASSPRGSQETQYF
TRBV5-1	.	TRBD1	TRBJ2-7	TGCGCCAGCACCGGGACAGGGGGCCACGAGCAGTACTTC	CASTGTGGHEQYF
TRBV6-5	.	TRBD2	TRBJ2-1	TGTGCCAGCAGTTTTAGGACTAGCGGATACAATGAGCAGTTCTTC	CASSFRTSGYNEQFF
TRBV13	once	TRBD1	TRBJ1-6	TGTGCCAGCGGACGGACAGGGAGCTCCTATAATTCACCCCTCCACTTT	CASGRTGSSYNSPLHF
TRBV19	few	.	TRBJ1-1	TGTGCCAGTAGTGGAAACACTGAAGCTTTCTTT	CASSGNTEAFF
TRBV2	.	.	TRBJ1-5	TGTGCCAGCAGTGAAGCGCTTCGGAGTTCGCCCCAGCATTTT	CASSEALRSSPQHF
TRBV27	once	.	TRBJ2-7	TGTGCCAGCAGTTTAAGGAGGGGTTACGAGCAGTACTTC	CASSLRRGYEQYF
TRBV28	.	.	TRBJ1-5	TGTGCCAGCAGTATCCCAGGGGAGGGAGGCAATCAGCCCCAGCATTTT	CASSIPGEGGNQPQHF
TRBV9	.	.	TRBJ2-2	TGTGCCAGCAGCGTAGCGGACACCGGGGAGCTGTTTTTT	CASSVADTGELFF
TRBV30	.	TRBD1	TRBJ1-2	TGTGCCTGGAGTGTTTTAGGGGGCCAGAAAGACTATGGCTACACCTTC	CAWSVLGGQKDYGYTF
TRBV5-1	.	.	TRBJ1-3	TGCGCCAGCAGCTTGGCCATGGACATTACAGGGTCTGGAAACACCATATATTTT	CASSLAMDITGSGNTIYF
TRBV7-8	.	.	TRBJ2-2	TGTGCCAGCAGCTTAACGTCAGGGGCCACCGGGGAGCTGTTTTTT	CASSLTSGATGELFF
TRBV2	.	.	TRBJ2-3	TGTGCCAGCAGGGGCTCCAGGGGATTGAACACAGATACGCAGTATTTT	CASRGSRGLNTDTQYF